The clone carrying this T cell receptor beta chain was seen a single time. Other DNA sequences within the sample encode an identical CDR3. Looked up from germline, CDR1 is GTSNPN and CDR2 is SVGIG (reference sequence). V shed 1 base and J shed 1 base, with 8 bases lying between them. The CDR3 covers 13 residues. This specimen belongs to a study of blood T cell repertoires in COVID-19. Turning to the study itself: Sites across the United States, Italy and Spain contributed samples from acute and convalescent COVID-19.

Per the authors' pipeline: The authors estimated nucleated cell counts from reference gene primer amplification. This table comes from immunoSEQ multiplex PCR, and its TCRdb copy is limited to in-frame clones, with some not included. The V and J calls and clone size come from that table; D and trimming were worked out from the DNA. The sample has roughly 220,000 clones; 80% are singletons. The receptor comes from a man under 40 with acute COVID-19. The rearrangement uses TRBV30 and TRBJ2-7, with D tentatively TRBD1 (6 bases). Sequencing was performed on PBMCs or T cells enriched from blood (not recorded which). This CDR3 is CAWSDQGSYEQYF. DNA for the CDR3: TGTGCCTGGAGTGACCAGGGGTCCTACGAGCAGTACTTC.